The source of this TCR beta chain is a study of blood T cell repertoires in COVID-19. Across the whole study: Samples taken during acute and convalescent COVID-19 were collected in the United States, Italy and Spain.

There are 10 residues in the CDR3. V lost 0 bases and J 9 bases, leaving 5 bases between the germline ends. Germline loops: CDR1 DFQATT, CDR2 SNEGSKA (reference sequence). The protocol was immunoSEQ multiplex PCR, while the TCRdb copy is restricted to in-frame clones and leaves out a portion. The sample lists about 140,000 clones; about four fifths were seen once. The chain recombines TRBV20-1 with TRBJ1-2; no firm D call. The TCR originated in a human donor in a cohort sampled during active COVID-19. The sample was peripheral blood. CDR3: CSARDHRYTF. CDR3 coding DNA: TGCAGTGCTAGAGATCATCGCTACACCTTC.